A single sample gave rise to the 21 T cell receptor beta chains below, sequenced in a study of shared clonotypes between healthy human individuals. CD45RO-negative, CCR7-positively selected cells formed the naive CD8 fraction, excluding terminally differentiated effector memory CD45RA+ cells. The assay was immunoSEQ multiplex PCR, and TCRdb's table has in-frame clones only and misses some. The sample contains roughly 890,000 clones, 85% to 95% of which appear only once. Sequenced input: naive CD8+ T cells sorted from blood. Source of these receptors: a man under 40 in good health.

The chain uses TRBV28 and TRBJ2-3; 9 positions agree with TRBD2. Germline V gene lookup returns CDR1 MDHEN and CDR2 SYDVKM. The trim removed 1 base at V and 4 bases at J, leaving 18 bases unmatched. CDR3 size: 20 residues. The CDR3 sequence: CASSLFPDVAGVLTADTQYF. DNA of the CDR3: TGTGCCAGCAGTTTATTTCCAGATGTAGCGGGAGTCCTCACGGCAGATACGCAGTATTTT.

The genes are TRBV19 and TRBJ2-3, with D perhaps given as TRBD1 or TRBD2 (6 bases each). The CDR3 consists of 16 residues. Germline assignment: CDR1 LNHDA and CDR2 SQIVND (reference sequence). V was clipped by 11 bases and J by 5 bases, with 26 bases between them. The CDR3 region has the DNA TGTGCCTCTCGGGGGTACCAGGGGCGGAAGGTAGATACGCAGTATTTT. It codes for CASRGYQGRKVDTQYF. The full variable domain, completed using reference TRBV19 and TRBJ2-3, is DGGITQSPKYLFRKEGQNVTLSCEQNLNHDAMYWYRQDPGQGLRLIYYSQIVNDFQKGDIAEGYSVSREKKESFPLTVTSAQKNPTAFYLCASRGYQGRKVDTQYFGPGTRLTVL.

The rearrangement links TRBV13 to TRBJ2-5; D may correspond to TRBD1 or TRBD2 (5 bases each). With 5 bases removed from V and 5 bases from J, the gap between germline ends came to 15 bases. The CDR3 has 14 amino acids. Germline CDR1 reads PRHDT; CDR2 reads FYEKMQ (reference sequence). CDR3 loop: CASSHTQGRETQYF. CDR3 coding DNA: TGTGCCAGCAGCCATACGCAGGGACGGGAGACCCAGTACTTC.

This clone was counted a single time. J is TRBJ1-5 and V is TRBV7-9, with D hard to call. This CDR3 contains 12 residues. V lost 10 bases, J lost 0 bases, and 7 bases lay in between. Germline-derived CDR1 and CDR2 are SEHNR and FQNEAQ (reference sequence). In DNA form, the CDR3 reads TGTGCCATCGGGGATAGCAATCAGCCCCAGCATTTT. It is translated as CAIGDSNQPQHF.

The V call is TRBV2, the J call TRBJ2-7; tentative D call: TRBD2 (5 bases). This CDR3 is built from 10 residues. V lost 7 bases, J lost 7 bases, and 8 bases lay in between. CDR1 is SNHLY and CDR2 is FYNNEI in the germline V gene. The CDR3: CASKRGEQYF. DNA of the CDR3: TGTGCCAGCAAACGAGGGGAGCAGTACTTC. The complete variable domain, with remaining parts taken from reference TRBV2 and TRBJ2-7, reads EPEVTQTPSHQVTQMGQEVILRCVPISNHLYFYWYRQILGQKVEFLVSFYNNEISEKSEIFDDQFSVERPDGSNFTLKIRSTKLEDSAMYFCASKRGEQYFGPGTRLTVT.

A single count supports this clone. The J gene is TRBJ2-1, the V gene TRBV29-1; the D is unclear. The V and J ends lost 6 bases and 7 bases respectively, with 16 bases between them. Germline CDR1 SQVTM, CDR2 ANQGSEA. CDR3 length: 13 residues. CDR3 sequence (DNA): TGCAGCGTCAAAAAAGGAGTAGGAAATGAGCAGTTCTTC. This codes for CSVKKGVGNEQFF.

This chain links TRBV29-1 with TRBJ2-1, with TRBD2 identical over 8 bases. CDR3 length equals 19 residues. CDR1 is SQVTM, CDR2 ANQGSEA, per germline. V was clipped by 3 bases and J by 0 bases; unmatched bases: 16. CDR3 coding DNA: TGCAGCGTTGACGACATATTTAGCGGGACCCCAAGCTCCTACAATGAGCAGTTCTTC. Its protein product is CSVDDIFSGTPSSYNEQFF.

V usage is TRBV4-1 and J usage is TRBJ1-1, with D maybe TRBD1 (6 bases). The length of the CDR3 is 14 residues. The ends were cut back, 3 bases at V and 5 bases at J, with 13 bases in the middle. Per the germline V gene, CDR1 is MGHRA and CDR2 is YSYEKL. The CDR3 nucleotides read TGCGCCAGCAGCCACCGAGAGGGGGGAACTGAAGCTTTCTTT. The encoded protein is CASSHREGGTEAFF.

To note about this clone: Other nucleotide sequences from this sample produce the same CDR3. The chain couples TRBV11-2 to TRBJ2-7; possibly TRBD2 for D (7 bases). The CDR3 contains 14 residues. Germline V gene lookup returns CDR1 SGHAT and CDR2 FQNNGV. Trimming shortened V by 4 bases and J by 7 bases, and 17 bases separated the two germline ends. DNA for the CDR3: TGTGCCAGCAGCTCGCGTGGGGGGGCGCGGGAGCAGTACTTC. The encoded protein is CASSSRGGAREQYF.

The genes are TRBV19 and TRBJ2-7; TRBD1 is a possible D gene (5 bases). V lost 5 bases to trimming and J lost 5 bases, with 25 bases between them. In germline, CDR1 is LNHDA, CDR2 SQIVND (reference sequence). This CDR3 has 17 amino acids. The CDR3 region is CASSFIHAGRKRHEQYF. CDR3 DNA: TGTGCCAGTAGTTTTATTCACGCAGGGCGAAAACGACACGAGCAGTACTTC.

This sequence joins TRBV27 and TRBJ2-5, with no clear D. V dropped 5 bases and J dropped 5 bases, with 15 bases sitting between them. The CDR3 runs to 14 residues. Germline CDR1 and CDR2: MNHEY and SMNVEV (reference sequence). CDR3 sequence: CASSVIGREETQYF. CDR3 DNA: TGTGCCAGCAGTGTTATAGGCCGCGAGGAGACCCAGTACTTC.

The rearrangement links TRBV7-8 to TRBJ1-1, with TRBD1 identical over 8 bases. CDR1 and CDR2 from the germline V gene are SGHVS and FQNEAQ. J lost 3 bases, V lost 5 bases, and 8 bases had no gene match. The length of the CDR3 is 15 residues. The CDR3 region has the DNA TGTGCCAGCAGCCCTTGGACAGGGAGGGACACTGAAGCTTTCTTT. Amino acids: CASSPWTGRDTEAFF.

The J gene is TRBJ2-1, the V gene TRBV20-1; a possible D gene is TRBD1 (6 bases). Germline loops: CDR1 DFQATT, CDR2 SNEGSKA (reference sequence). The CDR3 loop spans 11 amino acids. V shed 6 bases and J shed 6 bases, with 9 bases lying between them. Written as DNA, the CDR3 is TGCAGTGCGGGCAGGGGCAATGAGCAGTTCTTC. It is translated as CSAGRGNEQFF.

The V gene is TRBV15, the J gene TRBJ2-5; 9 nucleotides align to TRBD2. Germline V gene lookup returns CDR1 LNHNV and CDR2 YYDKDF (reference sequence). The V segment lost 4 bases and the J segment 2 bases; nucleotides outside the gene matches: 5. CDR3 length equals 15 residues. DNA for the CDR3: TGTGCCACCAGCATTCTAGCGGGGTTACAAGAGACCCAGTACTTC. As protein: CATSILAGLQETQYF.

This sequence joins TRBV4-1 and TRBJ2-1, with 9 bases that match TRBD2. Trimming removed 0 bases from V and 3 bases from J; junction bases left unmatched: 12. Germline V lookup: CDR1 MGHRA, CDR2 YSYEKL. The CDR3 contains 19 residues. CDR3 region: CASSQDKEGLAGIYNEQFF. CDR3 nucleotide sequence: TGCGCCAGCAGCCAAGATAAGGAGGGGCTAGCGGGGATCTACAATGAGCAGTTCTTC.

The genes are TRBV10-2 and TRBJ2-7; D might be TRBD2 (6 bases). Germline CDR1 and CDR2: WSHSY and SAAADI. The CDR3 sequence is 15 residues long. Trimming removed 4 bases at V and 3 bases at J, with 16 bases between. The DNA of the CDR3 is TGCGCCAGCAGTGTATTCCGGGGGAGCGGCTACGAGCAGTACTTC. Residues: CASSVFRGSGYEQYF.

This clone was found a few times. The chain's CDR3 is CASSLLASGNTGELFF. CDR3 DNA sequence: TGTGCCAGCAGTTTATTGGCTAGCGGAAACACCGGGGAGCTGTTTTTT. The rearrangement uses TRBV27 and TRBJ2-2; 7 bases fit TRBD2. With V trimmed by 1 base and J by 2 bases, 4 bases remained unmatched. This CDR3 has 16 amino acids. CDR1 is MNHEY, CDR2 SMNVEV, per germline (reference sequence).

With regard to this clone: Other nucleotide sequences from this sample produce the same CDR3. The CDR3 nucleotides are TGTGCCAGCAGCTTCTCGGGAACCGGGGAGCTGTTTTTT. This sequence encodes CASSFSGTGELFF. The chain is built from TRBV11-2 and TRBJ2-2, with D perhaps matching TRBD2 (5 bases). Deletions cut 3 bases from V and 5 bases from J, with 7 bases between. There are 13 residues in the CDR3. In germline, CDR1 is SGHAT, CDR2 FQNNGV.

The gene calls are TRBV9 and TRBJ2-3; 7 bases match TRBD2. Trimming removed 3 bases from V and 5 bases from J; junction bases left unmatched: 15. The CDR3 runs to 17 residues. In germline, CDR1 is SGDLS, CDR2 YYNGEE. The CDR3 nucleotides are TGTGCCAGCAGCGCCAGTAATGGGAGGGTAGGTCAAGATACGCAGTATTTT. Its protein product is CASSASNGRVGQDTQYF.

V is TRBV28 and J is TRBJ2-5; TRBD1 matches 9 bases. Germline CDR1 reads MDHEN; CDR2 reads SYDVKM. Trimming cost V 10 bases and J 1 base; bases outside gene matches: 10. The CDR3 has 15 amino acids. The CDR3 here is CAILSGTGIQETQYF. The CDR3 nucleotides are TGTGCCATCCTCTCCGGGACAGGGATCCAAGAGACCCAGTACTTC. Filled out from reference TRBV28 and TRBJ2-5, the complete variable domain reads DVKVTQSSRYLVKRTGEKVFLECVQDMDHENMFWYRQDPGLGLRLIYFSYDVKMKEKGDIPEGYSVSREKKERFSLILESASTNQTSMYLCAILSGTGIQETQYFGPGTRLLVL.

The chain uses TRBV10-1 and TRBJ2-7; possibly TRBD2 for D (5 bases). The CDR3 totals 16 residues. Germline V gene lookup returns CDR1 WNHNN and CDR2 SYGVQD (reference sequence). The V end lost 2 bases, the J end lost 3 bases, and 17 bases lay between the germline ends. In nucleotides, the CDR3 is TGCGCCAGCAGTGAGCCCCAGGACTCTAACCTCTACGAGCAGTACTTC. This translates into CASSEPQDSNLYEQYF.